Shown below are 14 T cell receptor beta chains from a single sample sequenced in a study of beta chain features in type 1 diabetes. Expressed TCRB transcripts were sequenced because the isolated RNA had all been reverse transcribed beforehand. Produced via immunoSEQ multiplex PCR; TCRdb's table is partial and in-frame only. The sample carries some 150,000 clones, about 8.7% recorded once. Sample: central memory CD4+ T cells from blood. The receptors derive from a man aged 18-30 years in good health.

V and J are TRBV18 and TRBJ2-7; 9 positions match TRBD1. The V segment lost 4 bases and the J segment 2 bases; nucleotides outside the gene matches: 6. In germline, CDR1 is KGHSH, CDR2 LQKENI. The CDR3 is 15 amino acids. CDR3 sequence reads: CASSRSRDRAYEQYF. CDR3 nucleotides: TGTGCCAGCTCACGTTCCCGGGACAGGGCCTACGAGCAGTACTTC. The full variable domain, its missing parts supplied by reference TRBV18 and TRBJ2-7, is NAGVMQNPRHLVRRRGQEARLRCSPMKGHSHVYWYRQLPEEGLKFMVYLQKENIIDESGMPKERFSAEFPKEGPSILRIQQVVRGDSAAYFCASSRSRDRAYEQYFGPGTRLTVT.

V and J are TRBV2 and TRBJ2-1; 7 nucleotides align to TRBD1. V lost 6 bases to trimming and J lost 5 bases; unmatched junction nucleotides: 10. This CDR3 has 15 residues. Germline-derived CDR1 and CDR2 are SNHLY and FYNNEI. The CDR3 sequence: CASRGTETFNNEQFF. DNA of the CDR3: TGTGCCAGCAGGGGGACAGAGACTTTTAACAATGAGCAGTTCTTC.

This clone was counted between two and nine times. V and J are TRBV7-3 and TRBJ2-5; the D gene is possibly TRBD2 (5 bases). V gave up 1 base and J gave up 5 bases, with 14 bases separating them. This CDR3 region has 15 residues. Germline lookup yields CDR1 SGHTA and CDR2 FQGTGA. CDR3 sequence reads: CASSLRPGVTETQYF. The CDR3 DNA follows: TGTGCCAGCAGCTTAAGGCCCGGGGTGACTGAGACCCAGTACTTC.

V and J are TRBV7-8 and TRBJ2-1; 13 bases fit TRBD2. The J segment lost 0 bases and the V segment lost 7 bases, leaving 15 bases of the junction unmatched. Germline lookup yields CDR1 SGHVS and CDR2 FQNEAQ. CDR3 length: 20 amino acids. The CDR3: CASIKWGTSGETSSYNEQFF. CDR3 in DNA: TGTGCCAGCATCAAATGGGGGACTAGCGGGGAGACGAGCTCCTACAATGAGCAGTTCTTC. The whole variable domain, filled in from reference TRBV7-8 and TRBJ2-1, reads GAGVSQSPRYKVAKRGQDVALRCDPISGHVSLFWYQQALGQGPEFLTYFQNEAQLDKSGLPSDRFFAERPEGSVSTLKIQRTQQEDSAVYLCASIKWGTSGETSSYNEQFFGPGTRLTVL.

CDR3 sequence reads: CASSLVLAGGKETQYF. For the CDR3, the DNA is TGTGCCAGCAGCTTAGTGCTAGCGGGGGGGAAAGAGACCCAGTACTTC. This chain joins TRBV13 and TRBJ2-5; TRBD2 aligns across 12 bases. The length of the CDR3 is 16 residues. Germline trimming cut 1 base from V and 3 bases from J; bases unmatched to any gene: 3. In germline, CDR1 is PRHDT, CDR2 FYEKMQ (reference sequence).

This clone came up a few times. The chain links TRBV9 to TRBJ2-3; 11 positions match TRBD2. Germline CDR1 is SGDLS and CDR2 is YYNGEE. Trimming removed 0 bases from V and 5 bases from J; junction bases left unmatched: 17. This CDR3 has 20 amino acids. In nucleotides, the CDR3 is TGTGCCAGCAGCGTAGGATACGGAGGCGCTAGCGGGGGGCATGGAGATACGCAGTATTTT. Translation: CASSVGYGGASGGHGDTQYF.

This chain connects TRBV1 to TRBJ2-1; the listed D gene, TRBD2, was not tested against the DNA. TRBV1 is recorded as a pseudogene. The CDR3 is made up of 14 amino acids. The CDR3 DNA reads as TGCACCAGCAGCCATCCCCCCCCTAGCGGGGAGCAGTTCTTC. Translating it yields CTSSHPPPSGEQFF.

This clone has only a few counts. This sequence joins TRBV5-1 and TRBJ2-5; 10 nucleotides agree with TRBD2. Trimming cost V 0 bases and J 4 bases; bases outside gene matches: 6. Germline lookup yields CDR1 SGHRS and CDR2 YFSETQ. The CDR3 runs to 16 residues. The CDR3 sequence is CASSLAQRGGSETQYF. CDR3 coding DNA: TGCGCCAGCAGCTTGGCCCAGCGGGGGGGCTCAGAGACCCAGTACTTC.

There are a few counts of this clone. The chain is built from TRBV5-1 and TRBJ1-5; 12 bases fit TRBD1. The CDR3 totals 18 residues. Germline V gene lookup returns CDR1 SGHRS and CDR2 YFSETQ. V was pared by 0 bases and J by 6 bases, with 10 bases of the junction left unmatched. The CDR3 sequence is CASSLAPSGTGGGQPQHF. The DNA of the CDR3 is TGCGCCAGCAGCTTGGCACCAAGCGGGACAGGGGGCGGTCAGCCCCAGCATTTT.

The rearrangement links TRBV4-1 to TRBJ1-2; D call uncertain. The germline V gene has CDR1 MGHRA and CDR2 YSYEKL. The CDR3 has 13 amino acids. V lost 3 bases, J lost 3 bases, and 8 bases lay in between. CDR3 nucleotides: TGCGCCAGCAGCCAGGCGGGTGACTATGGCTACACCTTC. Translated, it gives CASSQAGDYGYTF.

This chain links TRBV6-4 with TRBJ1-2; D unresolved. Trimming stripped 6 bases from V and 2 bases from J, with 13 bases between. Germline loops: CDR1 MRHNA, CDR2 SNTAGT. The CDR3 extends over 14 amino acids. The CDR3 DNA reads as TGTGCCAGCAGCCCCACAGAGTCCAACTATGGCTACACCTTC. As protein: CASSPTESNYGYTF.

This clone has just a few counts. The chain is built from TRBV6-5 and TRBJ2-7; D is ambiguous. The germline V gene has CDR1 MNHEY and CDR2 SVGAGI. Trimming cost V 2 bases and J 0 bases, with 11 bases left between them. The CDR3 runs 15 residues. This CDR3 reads CASSYGQPFSYEQYF. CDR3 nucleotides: TGTGCCAGCAGTTACGGGCAGCCCTTCTCCTACGAGCAGTACTTC.

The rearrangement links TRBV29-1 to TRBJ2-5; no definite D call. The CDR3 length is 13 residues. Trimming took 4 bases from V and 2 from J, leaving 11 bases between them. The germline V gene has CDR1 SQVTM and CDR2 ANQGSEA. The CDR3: CSVGPRNQETQYF. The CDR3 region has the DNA TGCAGCGTTGGTCCCAGAAATCAAGAGACCCAGTACTTC.

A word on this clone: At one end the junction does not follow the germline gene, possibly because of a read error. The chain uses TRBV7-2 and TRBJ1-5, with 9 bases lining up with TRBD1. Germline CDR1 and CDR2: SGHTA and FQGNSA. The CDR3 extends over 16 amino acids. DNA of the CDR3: TGTGCCAGCAGCGTAGCCGGGACAGGGTCCAATCAGCCCCAGCATTTT. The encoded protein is CASSVAGTGSNQPQHF.